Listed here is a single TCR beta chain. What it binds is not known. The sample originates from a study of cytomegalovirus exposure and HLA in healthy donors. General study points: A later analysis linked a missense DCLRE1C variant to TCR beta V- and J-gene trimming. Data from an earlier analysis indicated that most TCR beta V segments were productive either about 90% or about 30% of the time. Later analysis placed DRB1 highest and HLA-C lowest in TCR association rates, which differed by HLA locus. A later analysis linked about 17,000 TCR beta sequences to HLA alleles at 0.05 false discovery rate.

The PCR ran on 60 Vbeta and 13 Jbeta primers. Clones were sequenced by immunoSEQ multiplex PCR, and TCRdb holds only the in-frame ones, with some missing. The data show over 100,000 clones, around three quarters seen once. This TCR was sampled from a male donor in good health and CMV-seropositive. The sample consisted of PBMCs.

The CDR3 reads CASRPEEEGAEDCGANVLTF. In DNA form, the CDR3 reads TGTGCAAGTCGCCCAGAGGAAGAAGGGGCCGAGGATTGTGGGGCCAACGTCCTGACTTTC. The chain combines TRBV12-2 with TRBJ2-6; the table's D call, TRBD1, was not checked against the DNA. TRBV12-2 has pseudogene status. The CDR3 consists of 20 residues.